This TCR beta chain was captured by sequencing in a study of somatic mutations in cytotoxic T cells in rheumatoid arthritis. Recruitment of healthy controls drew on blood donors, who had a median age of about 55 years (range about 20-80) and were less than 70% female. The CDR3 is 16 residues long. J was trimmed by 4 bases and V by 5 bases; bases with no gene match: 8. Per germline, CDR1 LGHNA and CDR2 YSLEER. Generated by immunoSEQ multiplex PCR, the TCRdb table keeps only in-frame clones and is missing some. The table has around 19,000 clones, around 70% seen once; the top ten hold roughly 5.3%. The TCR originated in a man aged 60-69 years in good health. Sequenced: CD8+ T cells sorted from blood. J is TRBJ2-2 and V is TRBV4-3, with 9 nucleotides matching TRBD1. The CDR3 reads CASSWDRALGTGELFF. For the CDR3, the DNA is TGCGCCAGCAGCTGGGACAGGGCATTGGGCACCGGGGAGCTGTTTTTT.